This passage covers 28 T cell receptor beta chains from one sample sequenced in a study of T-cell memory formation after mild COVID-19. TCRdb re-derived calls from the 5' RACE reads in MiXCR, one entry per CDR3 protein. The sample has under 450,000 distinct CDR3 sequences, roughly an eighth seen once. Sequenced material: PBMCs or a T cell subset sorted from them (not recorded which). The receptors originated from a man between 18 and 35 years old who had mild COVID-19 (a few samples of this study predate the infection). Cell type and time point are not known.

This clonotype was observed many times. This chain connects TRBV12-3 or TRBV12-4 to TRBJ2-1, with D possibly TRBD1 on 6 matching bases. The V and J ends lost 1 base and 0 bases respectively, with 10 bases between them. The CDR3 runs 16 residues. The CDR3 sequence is CASSLVQGSSYNEQFF. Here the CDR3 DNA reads TGTGCCAGCAGTTTAGTACAGGGAAGCTCCTACAATGAGCAGTTCTTC.

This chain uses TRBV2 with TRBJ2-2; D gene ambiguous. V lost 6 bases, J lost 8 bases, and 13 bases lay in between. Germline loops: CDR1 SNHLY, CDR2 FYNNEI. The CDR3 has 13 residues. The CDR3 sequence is CASRQDGGGELFF. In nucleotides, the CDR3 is TGTGCCAGCAGGCAGGACGGCGGAGGGGAGCTGTTTTTT.

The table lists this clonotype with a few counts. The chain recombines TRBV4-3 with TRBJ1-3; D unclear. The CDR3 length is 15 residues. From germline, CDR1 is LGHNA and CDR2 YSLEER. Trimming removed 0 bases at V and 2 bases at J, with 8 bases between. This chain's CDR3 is CASSQDRVPGNTIYF. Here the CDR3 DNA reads TGCGCCAGCAGCCAAGATCGGGTTCCTGGAAACACCATATATTTT.

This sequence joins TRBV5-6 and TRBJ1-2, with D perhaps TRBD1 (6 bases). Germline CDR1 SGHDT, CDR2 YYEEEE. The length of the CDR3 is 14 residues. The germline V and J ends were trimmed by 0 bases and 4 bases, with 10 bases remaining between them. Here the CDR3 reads CASSLAGQSYGYTF. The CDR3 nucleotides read TGTGCCAGCAGCTTGGCAGGACAGAGCTATGGCTACACCTTC.

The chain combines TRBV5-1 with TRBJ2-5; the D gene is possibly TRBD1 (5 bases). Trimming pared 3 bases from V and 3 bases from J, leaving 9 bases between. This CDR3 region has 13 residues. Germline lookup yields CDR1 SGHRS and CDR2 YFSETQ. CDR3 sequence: CASSSPDKETQYF. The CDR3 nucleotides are TGCGCCAGCAGCTCACCGGACAAAGAGACCCAGTACTTC.

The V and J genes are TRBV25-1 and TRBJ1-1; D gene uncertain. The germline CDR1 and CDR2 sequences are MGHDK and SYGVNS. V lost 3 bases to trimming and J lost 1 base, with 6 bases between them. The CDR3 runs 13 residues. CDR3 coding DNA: TGTGCCAGCAGTGATCTCGGGAACACTGAAGCTTTCTTT. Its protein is CASSDLGNTEAFF.

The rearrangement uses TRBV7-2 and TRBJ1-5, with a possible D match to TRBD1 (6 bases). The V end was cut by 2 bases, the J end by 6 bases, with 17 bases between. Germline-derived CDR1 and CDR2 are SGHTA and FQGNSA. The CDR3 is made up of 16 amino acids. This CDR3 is CASSLTGVGGGQPQHF. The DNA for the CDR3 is TGTGCCAGCAGCTTAACAGGCGTGGGGGGCGGTCAGCCCCAGCATTTT.

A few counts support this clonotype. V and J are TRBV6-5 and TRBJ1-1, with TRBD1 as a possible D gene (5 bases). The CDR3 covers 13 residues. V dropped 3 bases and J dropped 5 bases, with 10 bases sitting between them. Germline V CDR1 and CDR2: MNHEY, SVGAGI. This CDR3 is CASSYRDQTEAFF. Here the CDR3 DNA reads TGTGCCAGCAGTTATCGGGACCAGACTGAAGCTTTCTTT.

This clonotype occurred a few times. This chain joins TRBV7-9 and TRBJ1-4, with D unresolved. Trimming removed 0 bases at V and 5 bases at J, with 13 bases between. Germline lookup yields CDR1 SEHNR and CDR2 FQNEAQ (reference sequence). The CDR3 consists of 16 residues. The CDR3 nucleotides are TGTGCCAGCAGCTTAGCGGCGGGAGCAAACAATGAAAAACTGTTTTTT. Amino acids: CASSLAAGANNEKLFF.

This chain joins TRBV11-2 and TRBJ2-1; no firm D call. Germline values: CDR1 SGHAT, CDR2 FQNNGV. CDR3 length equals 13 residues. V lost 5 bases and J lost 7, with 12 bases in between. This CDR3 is CASSLDKPNEQFF. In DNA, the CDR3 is TGTGCCAGCAGCCTTGACAAGCCAAATGAGCAGTTCTTC.

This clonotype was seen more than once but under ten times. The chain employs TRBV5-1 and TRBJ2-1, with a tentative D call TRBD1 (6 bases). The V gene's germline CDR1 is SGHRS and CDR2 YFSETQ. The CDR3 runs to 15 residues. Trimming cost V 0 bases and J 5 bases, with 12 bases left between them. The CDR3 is CASSLEYPGDNEQFF. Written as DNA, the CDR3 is TGCGCCAGCAGCTTGGAGTATCCAGGGGACAATGAGCAGTTCTTC.

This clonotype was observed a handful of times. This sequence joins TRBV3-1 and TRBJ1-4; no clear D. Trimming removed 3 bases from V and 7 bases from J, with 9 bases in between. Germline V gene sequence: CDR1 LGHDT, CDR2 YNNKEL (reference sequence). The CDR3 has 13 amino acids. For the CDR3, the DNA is TGTGCCAGCAGCCAGGGTTTTAGTGAAAAACTGTTTTTT. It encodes CASSQGFSEKLFF. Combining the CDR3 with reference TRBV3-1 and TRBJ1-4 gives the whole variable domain DTAVSQTPKYLVTQMGNDKSIKCEQNLGHDTMYWYKQDSKKFLKIMFSYNNKELIINETVPNRFSPKSPDKAHLNLHINSLELGDSAVYFCASSQGFSEKLFFGSGTQLSVL.

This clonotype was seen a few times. CDR3 amino acids: CASSLEGSRGRKFF. CDR3 bases: TGTGCCAGCAGCCTAGAGGGGTCCCGGGGCCGAAAGTTCTTC. This sequence joins TRBV7-2 and TRBJ2-1; D is possibly TRBD1 or TRBD2 (5 bases each). Trimming pared 5 bases from V and 14 bases from J, leaving 22 bases between. CDR1 is SGHTA, CDR2 FQGNSA, per germline. The CDR3 covers 14 residues.

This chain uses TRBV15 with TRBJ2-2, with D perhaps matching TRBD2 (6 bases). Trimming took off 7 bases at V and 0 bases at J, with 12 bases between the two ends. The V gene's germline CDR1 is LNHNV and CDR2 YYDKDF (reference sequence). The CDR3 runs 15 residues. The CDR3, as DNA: TGTGCCACCAACCGGGGACTGACGAACACCGGGGAGCTGTTTTTT. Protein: CATNRGLTNTGELFF.

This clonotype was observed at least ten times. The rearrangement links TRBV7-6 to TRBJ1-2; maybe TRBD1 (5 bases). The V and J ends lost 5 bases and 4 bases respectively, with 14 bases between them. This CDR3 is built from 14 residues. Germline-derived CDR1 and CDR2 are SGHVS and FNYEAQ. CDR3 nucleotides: TGTGCCAGCAGCGAACTGACAGACCTCTATGGCTACACCTTC. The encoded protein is CASSELTDLYGYTF.

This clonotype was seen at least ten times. CDR3 DNA: TGTGCCAGCAGTCTGGGGAGGGACAGAAGTAATTCACCCCTCCACTTT. Protein product: CASSLGRDRSNSPLHF. The rearrangement links TRBV27 to TRBJ1-6; the match to TRBD1 covers 7 bases. V gave up 5 bases and J gave up 6 bases; unmatched junction bases: 10. The CDR3 is made up of 16 amino acids. Germline CDR1 MNHEY, CDR2 SMNVEV (reference sequence).

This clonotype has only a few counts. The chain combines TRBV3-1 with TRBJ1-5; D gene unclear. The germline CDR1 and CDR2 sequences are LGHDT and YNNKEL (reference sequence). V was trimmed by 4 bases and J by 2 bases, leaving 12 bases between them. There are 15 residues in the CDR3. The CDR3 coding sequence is TGTGCCAGCAGCCCGTCCTCGTTCGGCAATCAGCCCCAGCATTTT. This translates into CASSPSSFGNQPQHF.

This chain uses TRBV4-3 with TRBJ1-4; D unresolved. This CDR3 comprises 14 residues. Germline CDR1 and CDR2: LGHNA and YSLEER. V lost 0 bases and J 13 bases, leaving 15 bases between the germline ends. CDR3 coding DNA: TGCGCCAGCAGCCAAGATCGAGGCCGTTTGGGACTGTTTTTT. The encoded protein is CASSQDRGRLGLFF.

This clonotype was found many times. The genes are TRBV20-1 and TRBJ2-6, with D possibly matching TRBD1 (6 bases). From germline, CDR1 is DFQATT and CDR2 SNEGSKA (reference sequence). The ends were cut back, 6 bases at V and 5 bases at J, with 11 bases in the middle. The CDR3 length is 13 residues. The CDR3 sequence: CSADSGRANVLTF. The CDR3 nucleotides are TGCAGTGCGGACAGTGGAAGGGCCAACGTCCTGACTTTC.

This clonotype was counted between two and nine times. CDR3 amino acids: CASSSRITSVDEQFF. The CDR3, as DNA: TGTGCCAGCAGCTCCCGAATTACTAGTGTCGATGAGCAGTTCTTC. J is TRBJ2-1 and V is TRBV5-4; D is possibly TRBD2 (5 bases). The CDR3 runs to 15 residues. CDR1 is SGHNT and CDR2 is YYREEE in the germline V gene (reference sequence). V was cut by 3 bases and J by 8 bases, with 18 bases left in between. The full variable domain, its missing parts supplied by reference TRBV5-4 and TRBJ2-1, is ETGVTQSPTHLIKTRGQQVTLRCSSQSGHNTVSWYQQALGQGPQFIFQYYREEENGRGNFPPRFSGLQFPNYSSELNVNALELDDSALYLCASSSRITSVDEQFFGPGTRLTVL.

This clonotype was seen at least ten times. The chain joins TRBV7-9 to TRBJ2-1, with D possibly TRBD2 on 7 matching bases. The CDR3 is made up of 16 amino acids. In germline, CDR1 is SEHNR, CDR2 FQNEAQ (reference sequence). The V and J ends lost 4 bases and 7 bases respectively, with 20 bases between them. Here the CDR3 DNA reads TGTGCCAGCAGCTCGAGGGGGGGCCTCGGAGTTAATGAGCAGTTCTTC. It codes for CASSSRGGLGVNEQFF.

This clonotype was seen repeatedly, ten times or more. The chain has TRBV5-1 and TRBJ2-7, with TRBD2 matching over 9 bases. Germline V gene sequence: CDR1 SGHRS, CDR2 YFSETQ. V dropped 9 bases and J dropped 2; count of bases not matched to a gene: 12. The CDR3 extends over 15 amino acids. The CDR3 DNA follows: TGCGCCACCCGGAGGAGCAGCGGGGGGACCTACGAGCAGTACTTC. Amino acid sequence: CATRRSSGGTYEQYF.

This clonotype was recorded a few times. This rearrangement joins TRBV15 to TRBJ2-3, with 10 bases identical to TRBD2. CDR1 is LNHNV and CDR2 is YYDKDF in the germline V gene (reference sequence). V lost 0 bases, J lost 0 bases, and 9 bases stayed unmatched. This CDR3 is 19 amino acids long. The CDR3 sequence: CATSRDQERGGRSTDTQYF. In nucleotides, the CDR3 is TGTGCCACCAGCAGAGATCAGGAGCGGGGGGGCCGGAGCACAGATACGCAGTATTTT.

CDR3 nucleotides: TGCAGTGCTAGAGATCCCCTTAGCGGGGGAAACCACAGATACGCAGTGGCCACAGATACGCAGTATTTT. Translation: CSARDPLSGGNHRYAVATDTQYF. The chain is built from TRBV20-1 and TRBJ2-3, with 9 bases matching TRBD2. V was clipped by 0 bases and J by 2 bases; unmatched bases: 27. The V gene's germline CDR1 is DFQATT and CDR2 SNEGSKA (reference sequence). This CDR3 spans 23 amino acids.

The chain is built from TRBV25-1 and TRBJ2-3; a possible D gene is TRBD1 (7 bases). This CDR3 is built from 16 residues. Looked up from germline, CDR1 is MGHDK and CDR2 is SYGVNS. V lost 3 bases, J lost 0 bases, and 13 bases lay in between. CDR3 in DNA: TGTGCCAGCAGTGATAGGTCAGGGGGGAGCACAGATACGCAGTATTTT. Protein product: CASSDRSGGSTDTQYF.

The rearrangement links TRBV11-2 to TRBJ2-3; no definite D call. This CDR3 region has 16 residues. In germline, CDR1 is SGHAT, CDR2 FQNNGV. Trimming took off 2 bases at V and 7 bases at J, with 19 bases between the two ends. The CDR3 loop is CASSLTTRLDPNTQYF. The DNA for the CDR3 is TGTGCCAGCAGCTTAACGACCAGACTCGACCCCAATACGCAGTATTTT.

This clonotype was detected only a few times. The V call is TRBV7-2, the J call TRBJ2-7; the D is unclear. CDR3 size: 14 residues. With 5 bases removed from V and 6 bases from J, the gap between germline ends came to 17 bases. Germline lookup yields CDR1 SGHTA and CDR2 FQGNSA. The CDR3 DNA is TGTGCCAGCAGCGCCCGACGGGTAGGCTCCGAGCAGTACTTC. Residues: CASSARRVGSEQYF.

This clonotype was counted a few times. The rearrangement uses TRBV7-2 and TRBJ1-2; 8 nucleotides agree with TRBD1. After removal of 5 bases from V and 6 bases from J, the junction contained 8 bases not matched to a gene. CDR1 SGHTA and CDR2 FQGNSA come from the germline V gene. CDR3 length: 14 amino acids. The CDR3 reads CASSRYGQGDGYTF. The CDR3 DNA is TGTGCCAGCAGCCGTTACGGACAGGGAGATGGCTACACCTTC.